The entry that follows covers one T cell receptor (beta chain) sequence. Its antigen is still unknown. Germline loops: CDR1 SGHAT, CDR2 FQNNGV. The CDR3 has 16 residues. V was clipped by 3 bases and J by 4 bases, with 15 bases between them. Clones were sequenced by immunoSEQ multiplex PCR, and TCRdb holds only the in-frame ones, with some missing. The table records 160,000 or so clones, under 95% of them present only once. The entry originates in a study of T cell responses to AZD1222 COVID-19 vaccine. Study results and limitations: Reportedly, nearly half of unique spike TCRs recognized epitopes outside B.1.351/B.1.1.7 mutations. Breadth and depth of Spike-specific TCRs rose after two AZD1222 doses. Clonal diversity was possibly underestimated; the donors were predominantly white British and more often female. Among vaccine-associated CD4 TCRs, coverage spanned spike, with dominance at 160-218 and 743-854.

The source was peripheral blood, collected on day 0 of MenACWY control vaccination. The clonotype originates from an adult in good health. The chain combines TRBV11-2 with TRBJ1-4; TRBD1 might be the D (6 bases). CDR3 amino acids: CASSFGGGWRNEKLFF. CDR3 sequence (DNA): TGTGCCAGCAGCTTCGGAGGGGGGTGGCGTAATGAAAAACTGTTTTTT.